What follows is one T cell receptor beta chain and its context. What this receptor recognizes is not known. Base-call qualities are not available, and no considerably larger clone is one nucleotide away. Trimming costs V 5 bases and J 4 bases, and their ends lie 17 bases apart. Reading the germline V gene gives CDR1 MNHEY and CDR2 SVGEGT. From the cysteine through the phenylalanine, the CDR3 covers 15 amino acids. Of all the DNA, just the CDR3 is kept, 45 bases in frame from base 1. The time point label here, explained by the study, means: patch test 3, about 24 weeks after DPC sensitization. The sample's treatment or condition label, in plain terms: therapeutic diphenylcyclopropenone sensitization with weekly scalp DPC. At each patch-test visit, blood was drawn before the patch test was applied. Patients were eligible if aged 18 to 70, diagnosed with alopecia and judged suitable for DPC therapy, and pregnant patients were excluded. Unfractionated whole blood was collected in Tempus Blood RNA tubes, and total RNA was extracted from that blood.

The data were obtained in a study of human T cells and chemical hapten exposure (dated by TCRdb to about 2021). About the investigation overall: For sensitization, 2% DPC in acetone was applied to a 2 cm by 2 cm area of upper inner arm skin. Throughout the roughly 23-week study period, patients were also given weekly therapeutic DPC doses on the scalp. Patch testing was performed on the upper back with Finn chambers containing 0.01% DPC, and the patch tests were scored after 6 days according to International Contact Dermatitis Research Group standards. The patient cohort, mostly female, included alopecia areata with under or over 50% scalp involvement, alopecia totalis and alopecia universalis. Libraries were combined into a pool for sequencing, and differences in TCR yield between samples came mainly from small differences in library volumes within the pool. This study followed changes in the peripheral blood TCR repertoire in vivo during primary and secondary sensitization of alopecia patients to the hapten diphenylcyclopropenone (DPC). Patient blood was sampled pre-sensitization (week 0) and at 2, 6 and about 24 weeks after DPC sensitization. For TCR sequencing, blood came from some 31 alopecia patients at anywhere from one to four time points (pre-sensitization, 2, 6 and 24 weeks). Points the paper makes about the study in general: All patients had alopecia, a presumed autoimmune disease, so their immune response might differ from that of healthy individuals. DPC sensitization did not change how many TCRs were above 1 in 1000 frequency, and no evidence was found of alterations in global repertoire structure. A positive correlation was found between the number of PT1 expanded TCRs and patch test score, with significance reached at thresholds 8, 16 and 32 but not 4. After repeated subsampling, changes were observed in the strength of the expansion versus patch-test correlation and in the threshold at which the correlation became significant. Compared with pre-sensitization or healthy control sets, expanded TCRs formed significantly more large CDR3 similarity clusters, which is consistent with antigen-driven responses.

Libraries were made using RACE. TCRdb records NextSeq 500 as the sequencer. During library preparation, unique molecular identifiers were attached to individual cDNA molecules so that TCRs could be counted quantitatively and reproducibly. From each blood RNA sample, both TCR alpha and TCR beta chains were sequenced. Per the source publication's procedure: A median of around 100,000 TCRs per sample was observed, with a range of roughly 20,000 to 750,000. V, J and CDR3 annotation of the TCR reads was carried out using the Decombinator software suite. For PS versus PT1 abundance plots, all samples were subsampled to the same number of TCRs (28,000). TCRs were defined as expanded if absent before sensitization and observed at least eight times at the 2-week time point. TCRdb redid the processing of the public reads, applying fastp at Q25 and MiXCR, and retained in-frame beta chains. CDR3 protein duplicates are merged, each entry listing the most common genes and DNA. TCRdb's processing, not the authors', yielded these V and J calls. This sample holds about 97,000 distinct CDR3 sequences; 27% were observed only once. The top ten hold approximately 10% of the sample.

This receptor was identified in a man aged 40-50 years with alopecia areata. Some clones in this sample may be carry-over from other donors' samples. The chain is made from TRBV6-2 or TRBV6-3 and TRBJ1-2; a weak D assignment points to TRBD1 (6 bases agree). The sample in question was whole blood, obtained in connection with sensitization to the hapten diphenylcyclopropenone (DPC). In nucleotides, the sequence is TGTGCCAGCAGTACGTCAGGGGTGCGGAGCTATGGCTACACCTTC. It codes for CASSTSGVRSYGYTF.